Presented here are 29 T cell receptor beta chains from one specimen sequenced in a study of blood T cell repertoires in COVID-19. TCRdb keeps only in-frame clones here, not all; method: immunoSEQ multiplex PCR. The sample contains 230,000 or so clones, 84% of which appear only once. Sequenced material: peripheral blood. The receptors stem from a man aged 35 to 55 who had recovered from COVID-19.

This chain uses TRBV6-2 or TRBV6-3 with TRBJ2-4; 8 nucleotides agree with TRBD1. Germline V lookup: CDR1 MNHEY, CDR2 SVGEGT. CDR3 length: 15 residues. V lost 4 bases and J lost 6; bases outside the gene matches: 8. CDR3 in amino acids: CASSLSDRGPNIQYF. The CDR3 coding sequence is TGTGCCAGCAGTTTATCTGACAGGGGACCAAACATTCAGTACTTC.

This chain joins TRBV11-2 and TRBJ2-2; 10 bases are shared with TRBD2. CDR1 SGHAT and CDR2 FQNNGV come from the germline V gene. This CDR3 has 18 amino acids. J lost 0 bases, V lost 1 base, and 5 bases had no gene match. The CDR3: CASSLGASGRTNTGELFF. The CDR3, as DNA: TGTGCCAGCAGCTTAGGGGCTAGCGGGAGAACGAACACCGGGGAGCTGTTTTTT.

As for this clone: One base away lies a much larger clone, so this may be a sequencing read error. The same CDR3 is also encoded by other DNA sequences in this sample. The chain is built from TRBV14 and TRBJ1-1, with D unclear. Germline V gene sequence: CDR1 SGHDN, CDR2 FVKESK. Trimming left V 0 bases short and J 1 base short, with 3 bases between. This CDR3 is 13 amino acids long. CDR3 sequence: CASSQDRNTEAFF. The CDR3 DNA reads TGTGCCAGCAGCCAAGACCGGAACACTGAAGCTTTCTTT.

The chain couples TRBV12-3 or TRBV12-4 to TRBJ1-2, with D perhaps TRBD1 (6 bases). The CDR3 covers 12 residues. Deletions cut 3 bases from V and 8 bases from J, with 10 bases between. The CDR3 DNA reads as TGTGCCAGCAGTTTTTCCAGGGGCGGCTACACCTTC. Translating gives CASSFSRGGYTF.

The chain has TRBV5-1 and TRBJ2-3; TRBD2 aligns across 14 bases. The CDR3 contains 17 residues. J lost 2 bases, V lost 4 bases, and 6 bases had no gene match. Germline values: CDR1 SGHRS, CDR2 YFSETQ. CDR3 nucleotides: TGCGCCAGCAGCCCAGCGACTAGCGGGGGGGCCACAGATACGCAGTATTTT. It codes for CASSPATSGGATDTQYF.

The chain links TRBV10-3 to TRBJ2-7, with a weak D call TRBD2 (6 bases). Trimming took 6 bases from V and 7 from J, leaving 16 bases between them. There are 13 residues in the CDR3. Germline CDR1 reads ENHRY; CDR2 reads SYGVKD. CDR3 nucleotides: TGTGCCATCAGAGGACTGACAAGCGGGGAGCAGTACTTC. Its protein product is CAIRGLTSGEQYF.

The chain couples TRBV15 to TRBJ1-3; D gene ambiguous. This CDR3 is 19 amino acids long. V lost 3 bases to trimming and J lost 0 bases, with 21 bases between them. Germline V gene sequence: CDR1 LNHNV, CDR2 YYDKDF (reference sequence). The CDR3 DNA is TGTGCCACCAGCAGGACCACAGTTTTACAAGTGGGCTCTGGAAACACCATATATTTT. This sequence encodes CATSRTTVLQVGSGNTIYF.

The V gene is TRBV5-6, the J gene TRBJ2-7; the match to TRBD1 covers 7 bases. The CDR3 sequence is 15 residues long. Germline V CDR1 and CDR2: SGHDT, YYEEEE. Trimming took 0 bases from V and 3 from J; bases not matched to a gene: 6. DNA for the CDR3: TGTGCCAGCAGCTTGGTAGGGGGCCAATACTACGAGCAGTACTTC. It yields the protein CASSLVGGQYYEQYF.

The chain uses TRBV25-1 and TRBJ2-5, with TRBD2 identical over 12 bases. Trimming cost V 2 bases and J 5 bases; bases outside gene matches: 6. This CDR3 comprises 16 residues. Germline V gene lookup returns CDR1 MGHDK and CDR2 SYGVNS. The CDR3 region is CASSEMTSGRGETQYF. CDR3 nucleotide sequence: TGTGCCAGCAGTGAAATGACTAGCGGGAGAGGGGAGACCCAGTACTTC.

This chain uses TRBV7-9 with TRBJ2-6; 8 bases fit TRBD1. The trim removed 5 bases at V and 3 bases at J, leaving 9 bases unmatched. The CDR3 loop spans 17 amino acids. Germline values: CDR1 SEHNR, CDR2 FQNEAQ (reference sequence). The CDR3 protein is CASSTDRGAGGANVLTF. CDR3 sequence (DNA): TGTGCCAGCAGCACCGACAGGGGCGCTGGTGGGGCCAACGTCCTGACTTTC. Complete variable domain (other parts from reference TRBV7-9 and TRBJ2-6): DTGVSQNPRHKITKRGQNVTFRCDPISEHNRLYWYRQTLGQGPEFLTYFQNEAQLEKSRLLSDRFSAERPKGSFSTLEIQRTEQGDSAMYLCASSTDRGAGGANVLTFGAGSRLTVL.

This chain joins TRBV2 and TRBJ2-2; D perhaps matches TRBD1 (6 bases). CDR1 is SNHLY and CDR2 is FYNNEI in the germline V gene. The CDR3 extends over 15 amino acids. Trimming shortened V by 3 bases and J by 1 base, and 9 bases separated the two germline ends. CDR3 residues: CASSEPGQNTGELFF. As DNA, the CDR3 is TGTGCCAGCAGTGAGCCGGGACAGAACACCGGGGAGCTGTTTTTT.

The chain couples TRBV3-1 (or the pseudogene TRBV3-2) to TRBJ1-2; 7 bases match TRBD1. Germline V gene lookup returns CDR1 LGHDT and CDR2 YNNKEL (reference sequence). Trimming took 1 base from V and 7 from J; bases not matched to a gene: 9. The CDR3 runs to 15 residues. CDR3 sequence (DNA): TGTGCCAGCAGCCAAGGAGCTCAGGGGGTCCGTGGCTACACCTTC. Amino acids: CASSQGAQGVRGYTF.

The chain joins TRBV6-8 to TRBJ2-7; 7 bases map to TRBD2. The CDR3 consists of 15 residues. V was clipped by 0 bases and J by 8 bases; unmatched bases: 10. Germline assignment: CDR1 MNHGY and CDR2 SAAAGT. CDR3 protein: CASSYSKPRTRKQYF. The CDR3 coding sequence is TGTGCCAGCAGTTACTCAAAACCGAGGACTAGAAAGCAGTACTTC.

J is TRBJ2-5 and V is TRBV3-1 (or the pseudogene TRBV3-2), with 13 bases matching TRBD2. The CDR3 totals 15 residues. J gave up 5 bases and V 4 bases, and 4 bases lay outside the gene matches. Germline CDR1 and CDR2: LGHDT and YNNKEL (reference sequence). Here the CDR3 reads CASSPLAGGFETQYF. In nucleotides, the CDR3 is TGTGCCAGCAGCCCACTAGCGGGGGGGTTTGAGACCCAGTACTTC.

The chain employs TRBV3-1 (or the pseudogene TRBV3-2) and TRBJ2-7, with D uncertain. CDR1 and CDR2 (germline): LGHDT, YNNKEL (reference sequence). V lost 1 base, J lost 9 bases, and 7 bases lay in between. CDR3 size: 11 residues. The CDR3 sequence: CASSQGGGQYF. CDR3 coding DNA: TGTGCCAGCAGCCAAGGCGGCGGGCAGTACTTC.

The chain couples TRBV4-1 to TRBJ2-3; 12 nucleotides match TRBD2. The V gene end was trimmed by 1 base and the J gene end by 2 bases; junction bases not matched to a gene: 7. Germline V gene lookup returns CDR1 MGHRA and CDR2 YSYEKL. The CDR3 loop spans 18 amino acids. This chain's CDR3 is CASSQGTSGVHLTDTQYF. The CDR3 DNA sequence: TGCGCCAGCAGCCAAGGGACTAGCGGGGTTCACCTCACAGATACGCAGTATTTT.

The chain couples TRBV29-1 to TRBJ2-1; possibly TRBD2 for D (5 bases). V lost 6 bases, J lost 0 bases, and 9 bases lay in between. The germline CDR1 and CDR2 sequences are SQVTM and ANQGSEA. The CDR3 is 13 residues long. The CDR3 bases are TGCAGCGTGAGACGGGGCTCCTACAATGAGCAGTTCTTC. Protein sequence: CSVRRGSYNEQFF.

In its sample, this clone was seen once. The V gene is TRBV2, the J gene TRBJ1-3, with 7 positions matching TRBD1. The CDR3 totals 16 residues. V gave up 4 bases and J gave up 0 bases; unmatched junction bases: 6. Per the germline V gene, CDR1 is SNHLY and CDR2 is FYNNEI. The CDR3 reads CASSVPGGYSGNTIYF. CDR3 sequence (DNA): TGTGCCAGCAGTGTTCCAGGGGGGTACTCTGGAAACACCATATATTTT.

J is TRBJ1-1 and V is TRBV5-1; D is unclear. CDR1 and CDR2 (germline): SGHRS, YFSETQ. Trimming took 0 bases from V and 1 from J, leaving 7 bases between them. The CDR3 consists of 14 residues. The CDR3 here is CASSLERSNTEAFF. For the CDR3, the DNA is TGCGCCAGCAGCTTGGAGCGGTCGAACACTGAAGCTTTCTTT.

The rearrangement uses TRBV3-1 (or the pseudogene TRBV3-2) and TRBJ2-7; a possible D gene is TRBD2 (6 bases). In germline, CDR1 is LGHDT, CDR2 YNNKEL (reference sequence). V was trimmed by 4 bases and J by 2 bases, leaving 30 bases between them. This CDR3 has 20 residues. As DNA, the CDR3 is TGTGCCAGCAGCCGTGGTAGAAGCCAAGTGACGGGAGTTCCTCCCTACGAGCAGTACTTC. Its protein product is CASSRGRSQVTGVPPYEQYF.

The chain recombines TRBV30 with TRBJ2-3, with D possibly matching TRBD2 (6 bases). V was cut by 4 bases and J by 6 bases, with 14 bases left in between. Germline loops: CDR1 GTSNPN, CDR2 SVGIG (reference sequence). The CDR3 is 13 residues long. The CDR3 region is CAWTSGVSDTQYF. Written as DNA, the CDR3 is TGTGCCTGGACCTCGGGGGTGTCGGATACGCAGTATTTT.

The J gene is TRBJ2-3, the V gene TRBV6-5, with 7 bases that match TRBD2. The trim removed 6 bases at V and 6 bases at J, leaving 9 bases unmatched. The length of the CDR3 is 14 residues. CDR1 is MNHEY, CDR2 SVGAGI, per germline. DNA of the CDR3: TGTGCCAGCAGCCTAGCGGCTACCCACGATACGCAGTATTTT. As protein: CASSLAATHDTQYF.

The rearrangement uses TRBV4-1 and TRBJ1-1; TRBD1 matches at 7 bases. The CDR3 sequence is 14 residues long. The trim removed 1 base at V and 11 bases at J, leaving 10 bases unmatched. Germline V gives CDR1 MGHRA, CDR2 YSYEKL. In DNA form, the CDR3 reads TGCGCCAGCAGCCAAGTGCAAGCGACAGGGAAGGCTTTCTTT. This codes for CASSQVQATGKAFF.

The chain couples TRBV10-1 to TRBJ1-1; 7 nucleotides align to TRBD1. Germline CDR1 WNHNN, CDR2 SYGVQD (reference sequence). This CDR3 comprises 14 residues. Germline trimming cut 3 bases from V and 5 bases from J; bases unmatched to any gene: 6. The CDR3 DNA follows: TGCGCCAGCAGTGAAGCAGGGGGAAATACTGAAGCTTTCTTT. Translating gives CASSEAGGNTEAFF.

DNA for the CDR3: TGTGCCAGCAGTTACCAGCGGGACTCCTACGAGCAGTACTTC. This translates into CASSYQRDSYEQYF. The V call is TRBV6-5, the J call TRBJ2-7; 7 nucleotides agree with TRBD2. Per the germline V gene, CDR1 is MNHEY and CDR2 is SVGAGI. This CDR3 has 14 amino acids. The V and J ends lost 2 bases and 0 bases, in that order; junction bases with no gene match: 1.

J is TRBJ2-1 and V is TRBV6-2 or TRBV6-3; 7 positions agree with TRBD1. The CDR3 is made up of 14 amino acids. The J segment lost 6 bases and the V segment lost 4 bases, leaving 6 bases of the junction unmatched. Germline lookup yields CDR1 MNHEY and CDR2 SVGEGT. CDR3 in DNA: TGTGCCAGCAGTTCACCGGGACAGACCAATGAGCAGTTCTTC. Amino acids: CASSSPGQTNEQFF.

V gene TRBV21-1 combines with J gene TRBJ2-1; the table calls TRBD2, which could not be checked here. TRBV21-1 is described as a pseudogene. The CDR3 spans 18 residues. The CDR3 sequence is CASSKRPTSGRLYNEQFF. CDR3 nucleotides: TGTGCCAGCAGCAAAAGGCCGACTAGCGGGAGGTTATACAATGAGCAGTTCTTC.

This clone was picked up one time. V is TRBV19 and J is TRBJ2-2, with unresolved D. The CDR3 spans 14 residues. The germline gives CDR1 LNHDA, CDR2 SQIVND (reference sequence). V was pared by 4 bases and J by 1 base, with 7 bases between. The CDR3 sequence is CASSSQLNTGELFF. CDR3 DNA: TGTGCCAGTAGTAGTCAGTTGAACACCGGGGAGCTGTTTTTT.

The table lists this clone with a few counts. The chain joins TRBV5-1 to TRBJ2-3; the match to TRBD2 covers 10 bases. V lost 0 bases to trimming and J lost 4 bases; unmatched junction nucleotides: 5. CDR3 length: 16 residues. CDR1 and CDR2 from the germline V gene are SGHRS and YFSETQ. CDR3 DNA sequence: TGCGCCAGCAGCTTGGGCGTAAGCGGGGGGGCAGATACGCAGTATTTT. This encodes CASSLGVSGGADTQYF.